This TCR beta chain is drawn from a study of post-analysis software for immune sequencing data. Study-wide results and caveats: Patients carried 4 or 5 TRBV segments more frequently than controls did, and TRBV5-6, TRBV5-1 and TRBV20-1 were among them.

Unique-molecular-identifier-tagged TCR beta cDNA libraries were used. Using its own MiXCR run on the PCR reads, TCRdb lists one record per CDR3 protein. The top ten hold approximately 0.55% of the sample, which has hundreds of thousands of distinct CDR3 sequences, about 32% seen once. The CDR3 runs to 15 residues. CDR1 is MDHEN and CDR2 is SYDVKM in the germline V gene. V was shortened by 7 bases and J by 3 bases, with 16 bases between the two germline ends. On this clonotype itself: No antigen is known for it.

Source material: blood. This receptor was obtained from a girl under 18 with multiple sclerosis. The V gene is TRBV28, the J gene TRBJ1-5; a weak D match, TRBD1 (6 bases). CDR3 sequence: CASIYRATYNQPQHF. DNA of the CDR3: TGTGCCAGCATTTACAGGGCGACTTACAATCAGCCCCAGCATTTT.